The TCR beta chain under discussion was sequenced for a study of cytotoxic CD8 clonotypes in ibrutinib-treated CLL. CDR3 length equals 12 residues. CDR1 and CDR2 (germline): LNHDA, SQIVND (reference sequence). The V and J ends lost 8 bases and 3 bases respectively, with 10 bases between them. General study findings and limits: Sustained-remission patients were sampled at different times than progressing patients were. Public clonotypes proved infrequent, and on treatment they shrank or remained steady.

Here immunoSEQ multiplex PCR was the method, and the copy in TCRdb shows in-frame clones only, minus some. In the table there are about 63,000 clones, approximately 62% of which are singletons. A note on this clone: Its target is unknown.

This receptor was taken from a human donor with chronic lymphocytic leukemia. The sample consisted of PBMCs, taken after 12 months of ibrutinib treatment. The chain couples TRBV19 to TRBJ2-5; tentatively, D is TRBD1 (5 bases). The CDR3 DNA is TGTGCCAGTGGGCCAGGGAAAGAGACCCAGTACTTC. The encoded protein is CASGPGKETQYF.